This T cell receptor beta chain originates from a study of blood T cell repertoires in COVID-19. Study-wide background: Both acute and convalescent COVID-19 samples were obtained from the United States, Italy and Spain. T cells, B-cell-depleted T cells, or PBMCs supplied cDNA or gDNA.

The data were produced by immunoSEQ multiplex PCR, yet TCRdb's version contains in-frame clones alone and is incomplete. The data contain about 140,000 clones, 70% to 90% of them singletons. The trim removed 5 bases at V and 0 bases at J, leaving 18 bases unmatched. The CDR3 is made up of 19 amino acids. Germline V gene data show CDR1 as SGHDT and CDR2 as YYEEEE. Material for sequencing was peripheral blood. This chain links TRBV5-6 with TRBJ1-2, with TRBD1 identical over 8 bases. The clonotype was recovered from a woman aged 55-75 years with acute or convalescent COVID-19. CDR3 in amino acids: CASSQIQGAWANANYGYTF. CDR3 DNA: TGTGCCAGCAGTCAGATTCAGGGGGCTTGGGCGAACGCTAACTATGGCTACACCTTC. The full variable domain, with the rest looked up from reference TRBV5-6 and TRBJ1-2, is DAGVTQSPTHLIKTRGQQVTLRCSPKSGHDTVSWYQQALGQGPQFIFQYYEEEERQRGNFPDRFSGHQFPNYSSELNVNALLLGDSALYLCASSQIQGAWANANYGYTFGSGTRLTVV.